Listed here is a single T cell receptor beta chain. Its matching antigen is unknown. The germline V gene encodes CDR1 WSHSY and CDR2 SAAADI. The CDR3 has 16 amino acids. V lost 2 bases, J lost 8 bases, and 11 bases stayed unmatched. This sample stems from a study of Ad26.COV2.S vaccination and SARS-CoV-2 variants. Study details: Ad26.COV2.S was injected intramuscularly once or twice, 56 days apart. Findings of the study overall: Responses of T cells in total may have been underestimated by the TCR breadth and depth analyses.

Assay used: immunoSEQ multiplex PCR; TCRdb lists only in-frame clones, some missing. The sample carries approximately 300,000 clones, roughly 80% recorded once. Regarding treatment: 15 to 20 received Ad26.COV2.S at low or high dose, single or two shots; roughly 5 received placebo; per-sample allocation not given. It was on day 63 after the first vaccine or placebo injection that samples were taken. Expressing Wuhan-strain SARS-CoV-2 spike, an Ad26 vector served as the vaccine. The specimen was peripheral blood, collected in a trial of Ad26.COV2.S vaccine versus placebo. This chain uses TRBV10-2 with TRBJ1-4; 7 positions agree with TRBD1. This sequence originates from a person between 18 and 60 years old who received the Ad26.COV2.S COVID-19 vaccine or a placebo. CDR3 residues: CASSEGLVTQGEKLFF. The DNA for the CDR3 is TGCGCCAGCAGTGAGGGTCTCGTTACACAGGGGGAAAAACTGTTTTTT.